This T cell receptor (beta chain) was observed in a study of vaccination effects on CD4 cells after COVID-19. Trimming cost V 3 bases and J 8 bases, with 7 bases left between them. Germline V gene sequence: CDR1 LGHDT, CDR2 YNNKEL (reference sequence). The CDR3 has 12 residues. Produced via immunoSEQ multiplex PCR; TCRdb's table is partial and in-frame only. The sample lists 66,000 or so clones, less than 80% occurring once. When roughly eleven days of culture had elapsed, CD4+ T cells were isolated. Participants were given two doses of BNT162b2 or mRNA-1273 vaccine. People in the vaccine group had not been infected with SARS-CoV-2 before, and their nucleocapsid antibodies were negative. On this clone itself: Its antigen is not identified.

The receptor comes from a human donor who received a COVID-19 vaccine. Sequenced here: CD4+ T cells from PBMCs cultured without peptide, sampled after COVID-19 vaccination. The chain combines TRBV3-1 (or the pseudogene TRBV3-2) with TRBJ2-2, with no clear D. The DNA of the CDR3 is TGTGCCAGCAGCCACGGTCGGGGGGAGCTGTTTTTT. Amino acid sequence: CASSHGRGELFF.